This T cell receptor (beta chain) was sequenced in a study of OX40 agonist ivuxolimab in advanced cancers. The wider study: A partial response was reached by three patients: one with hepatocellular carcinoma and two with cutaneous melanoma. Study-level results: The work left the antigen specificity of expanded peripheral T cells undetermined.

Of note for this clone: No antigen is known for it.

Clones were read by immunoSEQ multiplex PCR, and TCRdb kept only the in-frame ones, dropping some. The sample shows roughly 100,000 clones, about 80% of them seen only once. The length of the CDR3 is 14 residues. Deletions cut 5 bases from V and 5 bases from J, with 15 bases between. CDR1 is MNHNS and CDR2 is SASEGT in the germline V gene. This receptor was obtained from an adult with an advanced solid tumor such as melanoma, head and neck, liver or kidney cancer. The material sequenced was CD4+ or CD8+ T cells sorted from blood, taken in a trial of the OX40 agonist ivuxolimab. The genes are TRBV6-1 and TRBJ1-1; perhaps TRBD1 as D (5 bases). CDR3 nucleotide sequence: TGTGCCAGCAGTATTACGACAGAGAGGACTGAAGCTTTCTTT. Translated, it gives CASSITTERTEAFF.